The 6 T cell receptor beta chains given below trace back to one sample, sequenced in a study of blood T cell repertoires in COVID-19. Generated by immunoSEQ multiplex PCR, the TCRdb table keeps only in-frame clones and is missing some. The table shows about 89,000 clones, with around three quarters occurring only once. The sample consisted of peripheral blood. All receptors derive from a woman aged 80 or over with acute or convalescent COVID-19.

V is TRBV19 and J is TRBJ2-5, with 10 bases fitting TRBD2. The trim removed 5 bases at V and 5 bases at J, leaving 5 bases unmatched. This CDR3 comprises 14 residues. The V gene's germline CDR1 is LNHDA and CDR2 SQIVND (reference sequence). CDR3 coding DNA: TGTGCCAGTAGTGACTTAGCGGGAGGTGAGACCCAGTACTTC. This codes for CASSDLAGGETQYF.

Only one count was recorded for this clone. The V call is TRBV5-4, the J call TRBJ1-2, with D possibly matching TRBD1 (5 bases). The germline V and J ends were trimmed by 2 bases and 2 bases, with 7 bases remaining between them. This CDR3 comprises 13 residues. The V gene's germline CDR1 is SGHNT and CDR2 YYREEE (reference sequence). In DNA, the CDR3 is TGTGCCAGCAGCTTTGCAGGGAACTATGGCTACACCTTC. This codes for CASSFAGNYGYTF.

The CDR3 spells CASSPGQGKYEQYF. Here the CDR3 DNA reads TGTGCCAGCAGCCCCGGACAGGGTAAATACGAGCAGTACTTC. This chain links TRBV7-8 with TRBJ2-7; 8 bases match TRBD1. Germline-derived CDR1 and CDR2 are SGHVS and FQNEAQ. The ends lost 5 bases at V and 4 bases at J; junction bases unmatched: 7. CDR3 size: 14 residues. Filled out from reference TRBV7-8 and TRBJ2-7, the complete variable domain reads GAGVSQSPRYKVAKRGQDVALRCDPISGHVSLFWYQQALGQGPEFLTYFQNEAQLDKSGLPSDRFFAERPEGSVSTLKIQRTQQEDSAVYLCASSPGQGKYEQYFGPGTRLTVT.

The V gene is TRBV5-1, the J gene TRBJ1-5; 8 bases fit TRBD1. This CDR3 is built from 15 residues. Germline CDR1 SGHRS, CDR2 YFSETQ. The trim removed 2 bases at V and 5 bases at J, leaving 6 bases unmatched. The CDR3 nucleotides are TGCGCCAGCAGCTTAGGACAGGGAGTTTATCAGCCCCAGCATTTT. It codes for CASSLGQGVYQPQHF.

The chain employs TRBV9 and TRBJ1-2; D ambiguous. CDR3 length: 15 residues. The V gene's germline CDR1 is SGDLS and CDR2 YYNGEE. The V end was cut by 5 bases, the J end by 3 bases, with 17 bases between. For the CDR3, the DNA is TGTGCCAGCAGTGTGAGTTTTGTGTTGGACTATGGCTACACCTTC. This translates into CASSVSFVLDYGYTF.

The V and J genes are TRBV4-1 and TRBJ1-1; TRBD1 agrees at 9 bases. With V trimmed by 0 bases and J by 8 bases, 19 bases remained unmatched. The CDR3 has 19 residues. The germline gives CDR1 MGHRA, CDR2 YSYEKL. DNA of the CDR3: TGCGCCAGCAGCCAAGATCTGGGGGTGGGGGACAGGGAAGACCAAGAAGCTTTCTTT. It yields the protein CASSQDLGVGDREDQEAFF.